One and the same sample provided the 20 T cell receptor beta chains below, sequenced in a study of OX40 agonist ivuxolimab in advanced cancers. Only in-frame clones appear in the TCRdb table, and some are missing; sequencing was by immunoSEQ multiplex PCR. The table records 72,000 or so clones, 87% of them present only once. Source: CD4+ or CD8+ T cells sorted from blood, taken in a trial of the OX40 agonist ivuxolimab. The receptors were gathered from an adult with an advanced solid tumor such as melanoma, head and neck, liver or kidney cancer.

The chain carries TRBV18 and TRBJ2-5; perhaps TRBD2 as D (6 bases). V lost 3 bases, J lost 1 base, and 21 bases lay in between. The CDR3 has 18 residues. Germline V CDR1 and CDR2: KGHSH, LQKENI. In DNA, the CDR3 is TGTGCCAGCTCACCCCGGACTATCGACTCTCGCATCCAAGAGACCCAGTACTTC. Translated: CASSPRTIDSRIQETQYF.

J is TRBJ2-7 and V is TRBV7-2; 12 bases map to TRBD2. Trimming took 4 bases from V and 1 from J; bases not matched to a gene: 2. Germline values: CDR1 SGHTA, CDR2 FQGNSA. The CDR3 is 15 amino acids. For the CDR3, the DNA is TGTGCCAGCAGCTGGGGACTAGCGGGTTCCTACGAGCAGTACTTC. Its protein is CASSWGLAGSYEQYF.

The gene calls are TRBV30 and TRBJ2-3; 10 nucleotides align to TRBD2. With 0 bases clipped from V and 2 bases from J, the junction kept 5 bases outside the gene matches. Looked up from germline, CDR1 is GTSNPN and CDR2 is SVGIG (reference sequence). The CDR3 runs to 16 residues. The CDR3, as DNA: TGTGCCTGGAGTGTAGGGCTAGCGGGAGACACAGATACGCAGTATTTT. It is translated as CAWSVGLAGDTDTQYF.

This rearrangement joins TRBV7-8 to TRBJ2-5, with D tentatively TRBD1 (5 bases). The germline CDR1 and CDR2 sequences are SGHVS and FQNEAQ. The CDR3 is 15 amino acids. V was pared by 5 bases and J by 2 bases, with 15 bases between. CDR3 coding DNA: TGTGCCAGCAGCAGAATCGAAGGGGCTCAAGAGACCCAGTACTTC. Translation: CASSRIEGAQETQYF.

The CDR3 sequence is CAWSRGANYGYTF. CDR3 sequence (DNA): TGTGCCTGGAGCCGGGGGGCCAACTATGGCTACACCTTC. V gene TRBV30 combines with J gene TRBJ1-2, with D possibly matching TRBD1 (6 bases). The CDR3 has 13 amino acids. In germline, CDR1 is GTSNPN, CDR2 SVGIG (reference sequence). With 3 bases removed from V and 2 bases from J, the gap between germline ends came to 10 bases.

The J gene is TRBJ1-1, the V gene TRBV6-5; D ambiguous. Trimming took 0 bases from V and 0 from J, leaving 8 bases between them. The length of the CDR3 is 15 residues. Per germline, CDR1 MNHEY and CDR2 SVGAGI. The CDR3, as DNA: TGTGCCAGCAGTTACTCTGGGCAGCTGAACACTGAAGCTTTCTTT. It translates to CASSYSGQLNTEAFF.

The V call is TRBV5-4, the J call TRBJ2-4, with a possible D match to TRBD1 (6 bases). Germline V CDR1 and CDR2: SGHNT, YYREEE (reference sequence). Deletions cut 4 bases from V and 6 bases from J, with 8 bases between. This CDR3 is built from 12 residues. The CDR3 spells CASSMDRNIQYF. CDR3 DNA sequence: TGTGCCAGCAGCATGGACAGAAACATTCAGTACTTC.

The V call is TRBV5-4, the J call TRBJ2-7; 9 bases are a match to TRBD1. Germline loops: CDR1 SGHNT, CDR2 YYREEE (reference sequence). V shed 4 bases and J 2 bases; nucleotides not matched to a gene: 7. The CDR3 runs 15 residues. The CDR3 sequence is CASSRSGTGTYEQYF. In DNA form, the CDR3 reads TGTGCCAGCAGCCGCTCCGGGACAGGGACCTACGAGCAGTACTTC.

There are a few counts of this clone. The CDR3 nucleotides read TGCGCCAGCAGCACCCAGACTAGCGGGGGGCCCTACAATGAGCAGTTCTTC. Translated, it gives CASSTQTSGGPYNEQFF. The V gene is TRBV5-1, the J gene TRBJ2-1, with 13 bases lining up with TRBD2. Germline V gene data show CDR1 as SGHRS and CDR2 as YFSETQ. The CDR3 contains 17 residues. The trim removed 4 bases at V and 2 bases at J, leaving 6 bases unmatched. Complete variable domain (other parts from reference TRBV5-1 and TRBJ2-1): KAGVTQTPRYLIKTRGQQVTLSCSPISGHRSVSWYQQTPGQGLQFLFEYFSETQRNKGNFPGRFSGRQFSNSRSEMNVSTLELGDSALYLCASSTQTSGGPYNEQFFGPGTRLTVL.

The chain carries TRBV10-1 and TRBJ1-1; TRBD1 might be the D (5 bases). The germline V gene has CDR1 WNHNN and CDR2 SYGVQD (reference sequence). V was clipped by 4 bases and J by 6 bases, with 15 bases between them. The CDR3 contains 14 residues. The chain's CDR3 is CASSVSPGRAEAFF. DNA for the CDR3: TGCGCCAGCAGTGTGTCGCCAGGGAGGGCTGAAGCTTTCTTT.

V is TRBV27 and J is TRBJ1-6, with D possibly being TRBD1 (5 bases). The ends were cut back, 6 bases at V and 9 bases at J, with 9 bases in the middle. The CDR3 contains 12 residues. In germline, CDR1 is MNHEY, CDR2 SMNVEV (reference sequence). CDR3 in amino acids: CASSPGGSPLHF. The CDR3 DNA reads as TGTGCCAGCAGCCCCGGGGGTTCACCCCTCCACTTT.

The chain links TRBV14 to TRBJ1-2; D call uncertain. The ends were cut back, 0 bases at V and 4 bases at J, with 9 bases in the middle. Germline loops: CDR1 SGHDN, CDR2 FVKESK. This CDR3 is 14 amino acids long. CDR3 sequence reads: CASSQDPPVYGYTF. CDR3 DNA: TGTGCCAGCAGCCAAGATCCACCCGTCTATGGCTACACCTTC.

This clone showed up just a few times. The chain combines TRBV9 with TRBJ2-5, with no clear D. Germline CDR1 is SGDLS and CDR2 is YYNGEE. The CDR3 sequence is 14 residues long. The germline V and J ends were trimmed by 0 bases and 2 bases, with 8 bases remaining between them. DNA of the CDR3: TGTGCCAGCAGCGTAGGCGTTATACAAGAGACCCAGTACTTC. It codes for CASSVGVIQETQYF.

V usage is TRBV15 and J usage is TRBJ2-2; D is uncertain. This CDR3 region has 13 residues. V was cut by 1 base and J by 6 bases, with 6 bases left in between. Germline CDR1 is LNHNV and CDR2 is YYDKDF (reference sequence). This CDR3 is CATSRGGAGELFF. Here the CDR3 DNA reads TGTGCCACCAGCAGAGGAGGAGCCGGGGAGCTGTTTTTT.

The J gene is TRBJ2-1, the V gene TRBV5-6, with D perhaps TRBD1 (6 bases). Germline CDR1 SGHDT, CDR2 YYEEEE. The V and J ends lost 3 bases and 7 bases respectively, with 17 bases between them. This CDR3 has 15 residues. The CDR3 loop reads CASSSDRHPRNEQFF. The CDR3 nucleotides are TGTGCCAGCAGCTCCGACAGGCACCCGCGGAATGAGCAGTTCTTC. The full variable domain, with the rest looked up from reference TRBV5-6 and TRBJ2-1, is DAGVTQSPTHLIKTRGQQVTLRCSPKSGHDTVSWYQQALGQGPQFIFQYYEEEERQRGNFPDRFSGHQFPNYSSELNVNALLLGDSALYLCASSSDRHPRNEQFFGPGTRLTVL.

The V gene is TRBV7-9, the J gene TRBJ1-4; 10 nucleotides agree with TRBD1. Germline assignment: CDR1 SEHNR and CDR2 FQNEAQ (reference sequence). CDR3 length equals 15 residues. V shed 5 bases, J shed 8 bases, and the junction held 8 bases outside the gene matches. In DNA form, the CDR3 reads TGTGCCAGCAGCCCGGGGGACAGGGGCGACGAAAAACTGTTTTTT. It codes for CASSPGDRGDEKLFF.

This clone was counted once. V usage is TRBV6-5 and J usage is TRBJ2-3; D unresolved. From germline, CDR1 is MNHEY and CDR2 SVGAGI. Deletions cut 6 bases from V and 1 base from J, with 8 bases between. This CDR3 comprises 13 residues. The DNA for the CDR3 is TGTGCCAGCAGAAGGTCTCGCACAGATACGCAGTATTTT. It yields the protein CASRRSRTDTQYF.

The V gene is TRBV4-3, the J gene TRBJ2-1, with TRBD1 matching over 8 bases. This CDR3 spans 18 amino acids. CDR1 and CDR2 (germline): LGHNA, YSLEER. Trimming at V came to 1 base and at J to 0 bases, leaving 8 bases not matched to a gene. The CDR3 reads CASSQAGTGKRSYNEQFF. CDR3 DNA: TGCGCCAGCAGCCAAGCCGGGACAGGAAAACGCTCCTACAATGAGCAGTTCTTC.

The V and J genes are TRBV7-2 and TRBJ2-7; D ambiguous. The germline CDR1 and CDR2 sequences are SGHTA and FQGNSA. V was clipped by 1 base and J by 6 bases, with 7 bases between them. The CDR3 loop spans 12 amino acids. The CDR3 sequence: CASSLGRGEQYF. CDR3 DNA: TGTGCCAGCAGCTTAGGTCGAGGCGAGCAGTACTTC. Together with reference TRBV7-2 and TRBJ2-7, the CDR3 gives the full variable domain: GAGVSQSPSNKVTEKGKDVELRCDPISGHTALYWYRQSLGQGLEFLIYFQGNSAPDKSGLPSDRFSAERTGGSVSTLTIQRTQQEDSAVYLCASSLGRGEQYFGPGTRLTVT.

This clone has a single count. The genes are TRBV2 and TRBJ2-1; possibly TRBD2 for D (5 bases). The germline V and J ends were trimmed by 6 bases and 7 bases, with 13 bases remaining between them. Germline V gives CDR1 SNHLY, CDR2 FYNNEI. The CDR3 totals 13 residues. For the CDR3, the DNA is TGTGCCAGCAGGGTGACCACTAGGAATGAGCAGTTCTTC. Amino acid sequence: CASRVTTRNEQFF.